Sequencing of this TCR beta chain was carried out in a study of blood T cell repertoires in COVID-19. For the study at large: Acute and convalescent COVID-19 samples came from the United States, Italy and Spain. T cells, B-cell-depleted T cells, or PBMCs provided the cDNA or gDNA that served as material.

With 4 bases removed from V and 8 bases from J, the gap between germline ends came to 17 bases. CDR1 is MNHEY, CDR2 SMNVEV, per germline (reference sequence). The CDR3 consists of 15 residues. Some clones are missing from TCRdb's copy, which holds only in-frame ones; the method was immunoSEQ multiplex PCR. The table shows around 100,000 clones, with more than 70% occurring only once. The sequence was obtained from a woman older than 75 in a cohort sampled during active COVID-19. The chain joins TRBV27 to TRBJ1-4, with D possibly matching TRBD1 (5 bases). The sample comprised peripheral blood. The CDR3 coding sequence is TGTGCCAGCAGTTCCCGACAGCCTCTCCGCGAAAAACTGTTTTTT. This gives the protein CASSSRQPLREKLFF.